Following are 9 T cell receptor beta chains from one sample sequenced in a study of cytomegalovirus exposure and HLA in healthy donors. 13 Jbeta primers and 60 Vbeta primers were used for the PCR. Sequenced by immunoSEQ multiplex PCR; TCRdb stores in-frame clones only, minus some. The top ten hold less than 4% of the sample, which has about 190,000 clones, just under 75% seen once. The material sequenced was PBMCs. Source of these receptors: a woman aged 25 to 39 in good health and CMV-seropositive.

The chain employs TRBV27 and TRBJ2-1; the D gene is possibly TRBD2 (7 bases). CDR1 is MNHEY, CDR2 SMNVEV, per germline (reference sequence). This CDR3 spans 13 amino acids. Trimming removed 3 bases from V and 10 bases from J, with 13 bases in between. CDR3 residues: CASSLGGRREQFF. CDR3 nucleotides: TGTGCCAGCAGTTTGGGGGGGCGACGGGAGCAGTTCTTC.

The V gene is TRBV4-2, the J gene TRBJ2-7; TRBD2 aligns across 7 bases. With 0 bases clipped from V and 0 bases from J, the junction kept 8 bases outside the gene matches. Germline-derived CDR1 and CDR2 are LGHNA and YNFKEQ. CDR3 length: 17 residues. CDR3 sequence reads: CASSQDLEGGSSYEQYF. The CDR3 coding sequence is TGTGCCAGCAGCCAAGATCTTGAGGGAGGGAGCTCCTACGAGCAGTACTTC.

The J gene is TRBJ1-2, the V gene TRBV5-1; D gene unclear. Germline CDR1 reads SGHRS; CDR2 reads YFSETQ. The CDR3 extends over 16 amino acids. V was cut by 0 bases and J by 7 bases, with 19 bases left in between. In DNA form, the CDR3 reads TGCGCCAGCAGCTTGGCCGGGAGACTGACAACGGGTGGCTACACCTTC. The encoded protein is CASSLAGRLTTGGYTF.

This clone was seen only once. The chain employs TRBV27 and TRBJ2-5, with 11 bases that match TRBD1. The CDR3 has 16 residues. CDR1 MNHEY and CDR2 SMNVEV come from the germline V gene (reference sequence). With V trimmed by 0 bases and J by 5 bases, 5 bases remained unmatched. The CDR3 is CASSLSGQGAWETQYF. In DNA, the CDR3 is TGTGCCAGCAGTTTATCTGGACAGGGGGCTTGGGAGACCCAGTACTTC.

The chain employs TRBV28 and TRBJ2-7, with 9 bases identical to TRBD1. Germline trimming cut 6 bases from V and 5 bases from J; bases unmatched to any gene: 5. CDR1 is MDHEN, CDR2 SYDVKM, per germline. The CDR3 totals 13 residues. This CDR3 reads CASSLTGGDEQYF. CDR3 DNA: TGTGCCAGCAGCCTAACAGGGGGCGACGAGCAGTACTTC.

J is TRBJ2-1 and V is TRBV5-6; D is possibly TRBD2 (6 bases). V lost 1 base, J lost 2 bases, and 16 bases lay in between. Germline loops: CDR1 SGHDT, CDR2 YYEEEE. The CDR3 loop spans 17 amino acids. The CDR3 loop reads CASSLYGWRAAYNEQFF. Here the CDR3 DNA reads TGTGCCAGCAGCTTGTACGGATGGAGGGCCGCCTACAATGAGCAGTTCTTC.

The chain couples TRBV7-9 to TRBJ2-1; 12 bases align to TRBD1. Germline assignment: CDR1 SEHNR and CDR2 FQNEAQ (reference sequence). J was trimmed by 13 bases and V by 8 bases; bases with no gene match: 18. The CDR3 covers 16 residues. CDR3 DNA sequence: TGTGCCAGCGCACCCCTAGGGACAGGGGGCCAACGCGTCCAGTTCTTC. This gives the protein CASAPLGTGGQRVQFF.

The table lists this clone with a count of one. The CDR3 nucleotides are TGTGCCAGTAGTGCTAGAGGGACACTCTCCTACAATGAGCAGTTCTTC. This codes for CASSARGTLSYNEQFF. The chain combines TRBV19 with TRBJ2-1, with TRBD1 as a possible D gene (6 bases). The V gene's germline CDR1 is LNHDA and CDR2 SQIVND (reference sequence). The CDR3 contains 16 residues. The V and J ends lost 5 bases and 0 bases respectively, with 14 bases between them.

The chain carries TRBV10-3 and TRBJ2-3, with unresolved D. CDR1 is ENHRY and CDR2 is SYGVKD in the germline V gene. V lost 0 bases and J 4 bases, leaving 5 bases between the germline ends. The CDR3 spans 13 residues. In DNA form, the CDR3 reads TGTGCCATCAGTGAGTCTAGTTCAGATACGCAGTATTTT. Its translation is CAISESSSDTQYF.